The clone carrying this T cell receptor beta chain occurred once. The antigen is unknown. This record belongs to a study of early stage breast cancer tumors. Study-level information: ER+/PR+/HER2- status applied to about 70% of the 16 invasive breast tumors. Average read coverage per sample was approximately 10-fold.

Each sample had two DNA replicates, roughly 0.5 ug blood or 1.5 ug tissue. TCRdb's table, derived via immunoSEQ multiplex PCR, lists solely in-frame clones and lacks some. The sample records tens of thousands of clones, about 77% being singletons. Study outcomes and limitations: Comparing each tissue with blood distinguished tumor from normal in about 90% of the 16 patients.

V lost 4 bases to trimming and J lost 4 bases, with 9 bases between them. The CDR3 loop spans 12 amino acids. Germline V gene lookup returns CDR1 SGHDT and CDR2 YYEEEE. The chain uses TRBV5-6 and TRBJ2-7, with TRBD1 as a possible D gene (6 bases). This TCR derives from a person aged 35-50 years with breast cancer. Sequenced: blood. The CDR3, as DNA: TGTGCCAGCAGCGGACAGTTTTACGAGCAGTACTTC. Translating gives CASSGQFYEQYF.